These 11 T cell receptor beta chains were sequenced from one sample in a study of cytomegalovirus exposure and HLA in healthy donors. The PCR employed 60 Vbeta primers together with 13 Jbeta primers. TCRdb's table, derived via immunoSEQ multiplex PCR, lists solely in-frame clones and lacks some. Of roughly 120,000 clones in the sample, around 78% were seen once. The sequenced material came from PBMCs. These TCRs come from a middle-aged man in good health and CMV-seronegative.

This clone was observed a few times. V gene TRBV7-9 combines with J gene TRBJ2-7; 8 bases match TRBD1. V dropped 5 bases and J dropped 6; count of bases not matched to a gene: 18. From germline, CDR1 is SEHNR and CDR2 FQNEAQ (reference sequence). There are 17 residues in the CDR3. The CDR3: CASSRLIGGQGGSEQYF. CDR3 coding DNA: TGTGCCAGCAGCCGCCTGATCGGAGGACAGGGAGGTAGCGAGCAGTACTTC. Looking up the rest from reference TRBV7-9 and TRBJ2-7 gives the full variable domain: DTGVSQNPRHKITKRGQNVTFRCDPISEHNRLYWYRQTLGQGPEFLTYFQNEAQLEKSRLLSDRFSAERPKGSFSTLEIQRTEQGDSAMYLCASSRLIGGQGGSEQYFGPGTRLTVT.

The chain joins TRBV9 to TRBJ1-4; no firm D call. The CDR3 is made up of 13 amino acids. CDR1 is SGDLS and CDR2 is YYNGEE in the germline V gene. Trimming removed 0 bases from V and 8 bases from J, with 8 bases in between. CDR3 amino acids: CASSVGGREKLFF. As DNA, the CDR3 is TGTGCCAGCAGCGTAGGAGGTCGGGAAAAACTGTTTTTT.

The gene calls are TRBV19 and TRBJ1-2; TRBD1 matches at 12 bases. V dropped 4 bases and J dropped 10; count of bases not matched to a gene: 16. Germline-derived CDR1 and CDR2 are LNHDA and SQIVND (reference sequence). CDR3 length equals 17 residues. The CDR3 region is CASSRGQGAVGLLDYTF. The CDR3 DNA reads as TGTGCCAGTAGTAGGGGACAGGGGGCGGTTGGCCTCCTTGACTACACCTTC.

This chain connects TRBV20-1 to TRBJ2-3; no firm D call. With 7 bases removed from V and 4 bases from J, the gap between germline ends came to 6 bases. The CDR3 has 10 amino acids. The germline gives CDR1 DFQATT, CDR2 SNEGSKA (reference sequence). CDR3 DNA: TGCAGTGTTCAGGCAGATACGCAGTATTTT. It is translated as CSVQADTQYF.

The rearrangement links TRBV9 to TRBJ2-2, with a possible D match to TRBD1 (7 bases). Deletions cut 3 bases from V and 4 bases from J, with 13 bases between. The CDR3 contains 15 residues. Germline lookup yields CDR1 SGDLS and CDR2 YYNGEE. This CDR3 is CASSETGEVTGELFF. The CDR3 nucleotides read TGTGCCAGCAGCGAAACAGGGGAGGTCACCGGGGAGCTGTTTTTT.

In its sample, this clone was seen a few times. The V and J genes are TRBV7-9 and TRBJ1-1; 11 nucleotides align to TRBD1. The CDR3 spans 15 residues. From germline, CDR1 is SEHNR and CDR2 FQNEAQ (reference sequence). Trimming removed 5 bases from V and 5 bases from J; junction bases left unmatched: 7. The CDR3 spells CASSRGTGGETEAFF. The CDR3 coding sequence is TGTGCCAGCAGCCGAGGGACAGGGGGTGAGACTGAAGCTTTCTTT.

The rearrangement links TRBV7-3 to TRBJ2-3; TRBD2 matches at 11 bases. Germline V gives CDR1 SGHTA, CDR2 FQGTGA. This CDR3 spans 15 amino acids. Trimming removed 3 bases from V and 2 bases from J; junction bases left unmatched: 1. The CDR3 reads CASSFSGGATDTQYF. Written as DNA, the CDR3 is TGTGCCAGCAGCTTTAGCGGGGGGGCCACAGATACGCAGTATTTT.

The rearrangement uses TRBV5-4 and TRBJ2-7; 10 bases map to TRBD2. In germline, CDR1 is SGHNT, CDR2 YYREEE (reference sequence). V shed 3 bases, J shed 2 bases, and the junction held 5 bases outside the gene matches. The CDR3 has 15 amino acids. The CDR3 here is CASSYIAGGAYEQYF. The DNA for the CDR3 is TGTGCCAGCAGCTACATAGCGGGGGGCGCCTACGAGCAGTACTTC. Combining the CDR3 with reference TRBV5-4 and TRBJ2-7 gives the whole variable domain ETGVTQSPTHLIKTRGQQVTLRCSSQSGHNTVSWYQQALGQGPQFIFQYYREEENGRGNFPPRFSGLQFPNYSSELNVNALELDDSALYLCASSYIAGGAYEQYFGPGTRLTVT.

The chain employs TRBV5-6 and TRBJ2-1, with 11 nucleotides matching TRBD2. CDR1 is SGHDT, CDR2 YYEEEE, per germline. This CDR3 region has 13 residues. V dropped 2 bases and J dropped 10; count of bases not matched to a gene: 2. The CDR3 loop is CASSLLAGAEQFF. For the CDR3, the DNA is TGTGCCAGCAGCTTACTAGCGGGGGCCGAGCAGTTCTTC.

The rearrangement uses TRBV10-3 and TRBJ1-1, with TRBD1 matching over 7 bases. CDR3 length equals 14 residues. J lost 4 bases, V lost 5 bases, and 7 bases had no gene match. The germline V gene has CDR1 ENHRY and CDR2 SYGVKD. CDR3 sequence (DNA): TGTGCCATCAGTCGGGACAGAGCGAGCACTGAAGCTTTCTTT. It specifies CAISRDRASTEAFF.

The V and J genes are TRBV7-2 and TRBJ2-7, with D uncertain. V dropped 2 bases and J dropped 1 base, with 12 bases sitting between them. CDR1 SGHTA and CDR2 FQGNSA come from the germline V gene. The CDR3 spans 15 residues. The CDR3 sequence is CASSLNTILSYEQYF. The CDR3 DNA is TGTGCCAGCAGCTTAAACACCATATTATCCTACGAGCAGTACTTC.